This T cell receptor beta chain is drawn from a study of shared clonotypes between healthy human individuals. Naive CD8 cells comprised CD45RO-negative, CCR7-positively selected cells, excluding terminally differentiated effector memory CD45RA+ cells. The table came from immunoSEQ multiplex PCR; TCRdb's copy has only in-frame clones and leaves some out. Of around 1.9 million clones listed, 85% to 95% are singletons. The sequenced sample consisted of naive CD8+ T cells from PBMCs. This TCR was sampled from a man between 18 and 29 years old in good health. Some clones in this sample may be carry-over from other donors' samples.

The CDR3 loop reads CASSIAGLAPYRHYEQYF. CDR3 DNA sequence: TGTGCCAGTAGTATAGCAGGACTAGCGCCCTACCGTCACTACGAGCAGTACTTC. The chain employs TRBV19 and TRBJ2-7, with TRBD2 identical over 9 bases. The germline gives CDR1 LNHDA, CDR2 SQIVND (reference sequence). J lost 3 bases, V lost 1 base, and 13 bases had no gene match. CDR3 length: 18 amino acids.